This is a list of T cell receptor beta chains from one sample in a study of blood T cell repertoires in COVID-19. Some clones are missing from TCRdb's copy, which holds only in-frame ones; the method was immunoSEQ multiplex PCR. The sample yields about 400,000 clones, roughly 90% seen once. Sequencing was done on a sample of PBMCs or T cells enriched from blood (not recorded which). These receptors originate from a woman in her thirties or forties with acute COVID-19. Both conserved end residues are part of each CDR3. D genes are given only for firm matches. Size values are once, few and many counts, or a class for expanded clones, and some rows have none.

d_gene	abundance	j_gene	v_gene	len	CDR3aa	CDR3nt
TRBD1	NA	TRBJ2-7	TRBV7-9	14	CASSSGTGNHEQYF	TGTGCCAGCAGCTCCGGGACAGGCAATCACGAGCAGTACTTC
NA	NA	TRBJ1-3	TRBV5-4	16	CASSLGQGLSGNTIYF	TGTGCCAGCAGCCTAGGTCAGGGGTTGTCCGGAAACACCATATATTTT
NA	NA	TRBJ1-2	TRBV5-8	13	CASSISGNYGYTF	TGTGCCAGCAGCATATCAGGGAACTATGGCTACACCTTC
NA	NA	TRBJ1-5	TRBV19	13	CASSVYRDQPQHF	TGTGCCAGTAGTGTCTACAGAGATCAGCCCCAGCATTTT
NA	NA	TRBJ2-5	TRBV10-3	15	CAISESSGFQETQYF	TGTGCCATCAGTGAGTCTTCAGGGTTTCAAGAGACCCAGTACTTC
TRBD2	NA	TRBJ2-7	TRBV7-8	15	CASSLVGRGGYEQYF	TGTGCCAGCAGCTTAGTCGGGCGGGGGGGCTACGAGCAGTACTTC
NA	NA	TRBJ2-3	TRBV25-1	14	CASSEEQFTDTQYF	TGTGCCAGCAGTGAGGAACAGTTCACAGATACGCAGTATTTT
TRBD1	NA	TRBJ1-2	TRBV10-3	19	CAISPHRPQGVWSSYGYTF	TGTGCCATCAGTCCCCATAGGCCACAGGGGGTCTGGTCCTCCTATGGCTACACCTTC
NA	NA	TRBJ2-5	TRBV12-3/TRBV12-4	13	CASSFPRGETQYF	TGTGCCAGCAGTTTCCCGAGGGGGGAGACCCAGTACTTC
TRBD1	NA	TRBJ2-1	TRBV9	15	CASSVAGTGGNEQFF	TGTGCCAGCAGCGTAGCCGGGACAGGGGGCAATGAGCAGTTCTTC
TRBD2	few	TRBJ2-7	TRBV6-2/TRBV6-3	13	CASSGGEVREQYF	TGTGCCAGCAGCGGGGGGGAGGTTCGCGAGCAGTACTTC
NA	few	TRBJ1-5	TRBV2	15	CASSEGRPGIQPQHF	TGTGCCAGCAGTGAAGGGCGGCCGGGGATTCAGCCCCAGCATTTT
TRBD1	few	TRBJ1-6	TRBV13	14	CASSSRDRNSPLHF	TGTGCCAGCAGTTCCCGGGACAGGAATTCACCCCTCCACTTT
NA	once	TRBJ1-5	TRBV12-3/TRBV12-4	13	CASSLQGGQPQHF	TGTGCCAGCAGCTTACAGGGAGGTCAGCCCCAGCATTTT
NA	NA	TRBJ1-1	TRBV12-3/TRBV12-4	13	CASSLNGNTEAFF	TGTGCCAGCAGTTTAAACGGGAACACTGAAGCTTTCTTT
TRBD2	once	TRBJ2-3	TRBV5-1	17	CASSPGGVAAGTDTQYF	TGCGCCAGCAGCCCCGGGGGGGTAGCTGCCGGCACAGATACGCAGTATTTT
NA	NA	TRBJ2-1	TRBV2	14	CASRGDSPLTEQFF	TGTGCCAGCAGGGGGGACTCCCCATTGACTGAGCAGTTCTTC
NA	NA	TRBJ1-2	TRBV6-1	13	CASSEAGRHGYTF	TGTGCCAGCAGTGAAGCGGGCAGGCATGGCTACACCTTC
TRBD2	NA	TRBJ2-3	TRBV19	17	CASSIVLAGGRTDTQYF	TGTGCCAGTAGTATCGTGTTAGCGGGGGGCCGCACAGATACGCAGTATTTT
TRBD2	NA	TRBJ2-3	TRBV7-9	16	CASSSAGGFYTDTQYF	TGTGCCAGCAGCTCCGCGGGGGGGTTTTACACAGATACGCAGTATTTT
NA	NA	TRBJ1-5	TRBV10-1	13	CASSRGRDQPQHF	TGCGCCAGCAGCAGGGGCAGGGACCAGCCCCAGCATTTT
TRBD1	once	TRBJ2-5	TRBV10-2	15	CASTLHRGPQETQYF	TGCGCCAGCACCCTCCACAGGGGGCCCCAGGAGACCCAGTACTTC
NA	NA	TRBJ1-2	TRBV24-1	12	CATSDSDYGYTF	TGTGCCACCAGTGATTCAGATTATGGCTACACCTTC
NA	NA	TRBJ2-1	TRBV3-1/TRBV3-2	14	CASSQAFSYNEQFF	TGTGCCAGCAGCCAAGCGTTTAGCTACAATGAGCAGTTCTTC
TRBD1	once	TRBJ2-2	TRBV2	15	CASSGTGLNTGELFF	TGTGCCAGCAGTGGGACAGGGCTAAACACCGGGGAGCTGTTTTTT
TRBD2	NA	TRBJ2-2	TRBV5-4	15	CASSFVGGGAGELFF	TGTGCCAGCAGCTTCGTTGGCGGGGGGGCAGGGGAGCTGTTTTTT
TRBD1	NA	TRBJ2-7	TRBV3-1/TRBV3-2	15	CASSQVTGGSYEQYF	TGTGCCAGCAGCCAAGTTACAGGGGGGTCCTACGAGCAGTACTTC
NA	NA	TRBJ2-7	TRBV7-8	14	CASSPTDELGEQYF	TGTGCCAGCAGCCCGACAGACGAGTTAGGGGAGCAGTACTTC
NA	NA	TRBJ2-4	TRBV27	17	CASSPTPSVLSANIQYF	TGTGCCAGCAGTCCAACACCTAGCGTACTCAGCGCGAACATTCAGTACTTC
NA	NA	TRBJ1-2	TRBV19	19	CASSIDHNLPSRDGYGYTF	TGTGCCAGTAGTATAGATCATAATTTACCTTCGCGGGACGGTTATGGCTACACCTTC
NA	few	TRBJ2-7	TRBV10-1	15	CASSESGDGSYEQYF	TGCGCCAGCAGTGAGTCTGGAGATGGCTCCTACGAGCAGTACTTC
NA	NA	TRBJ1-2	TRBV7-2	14	CASSLVGQGGGYTF	TGTGCCAGCAGCTTAGTGGGGCAGGGTGGCGGCTACACCTTC
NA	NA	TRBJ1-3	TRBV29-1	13	CSARQVSGNTIYF	TGCAGCGCCCGACAGGTATCTGGAAACACCATATATTTT